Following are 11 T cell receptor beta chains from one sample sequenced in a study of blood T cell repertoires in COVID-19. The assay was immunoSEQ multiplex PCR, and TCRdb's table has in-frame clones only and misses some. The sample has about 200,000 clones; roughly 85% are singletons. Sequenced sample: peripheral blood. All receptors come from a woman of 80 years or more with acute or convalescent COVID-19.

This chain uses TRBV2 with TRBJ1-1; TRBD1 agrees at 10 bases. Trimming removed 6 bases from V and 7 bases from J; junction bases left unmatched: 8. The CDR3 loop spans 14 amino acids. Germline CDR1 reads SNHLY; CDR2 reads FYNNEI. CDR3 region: CASRRPGQGIEAFF. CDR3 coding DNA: TGTGCCAGCAGACGTCCGGGACAGGGGATTGAAGCTTTCTTT.

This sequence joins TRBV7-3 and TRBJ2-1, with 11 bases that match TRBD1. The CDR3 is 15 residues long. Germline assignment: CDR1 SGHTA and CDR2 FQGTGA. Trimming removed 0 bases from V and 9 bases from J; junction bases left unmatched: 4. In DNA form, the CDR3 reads TGTGCCAGCAGCTTAACCGGACAGGGGGCTGTTGAGCAGTTCTTC. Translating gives CASSLTGQGAVEQFF.

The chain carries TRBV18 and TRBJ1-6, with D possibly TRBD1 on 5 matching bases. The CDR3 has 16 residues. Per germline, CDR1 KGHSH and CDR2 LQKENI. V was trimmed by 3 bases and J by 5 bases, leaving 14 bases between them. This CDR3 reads CASSPNGAANNSPLHF. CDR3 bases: TGTGCCAGCTCACCGAATGGGGCTGCTAATAATTCACCCCTCCACTTT.

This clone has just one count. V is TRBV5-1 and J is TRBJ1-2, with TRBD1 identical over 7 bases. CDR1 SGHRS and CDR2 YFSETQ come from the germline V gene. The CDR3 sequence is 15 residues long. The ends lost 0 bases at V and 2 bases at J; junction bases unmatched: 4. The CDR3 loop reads CASSLGGQANYGYTF. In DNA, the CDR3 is TGCGCCAGCAGCTTGGGAGGACAGGCGAACTATGGCTACACCTTC.

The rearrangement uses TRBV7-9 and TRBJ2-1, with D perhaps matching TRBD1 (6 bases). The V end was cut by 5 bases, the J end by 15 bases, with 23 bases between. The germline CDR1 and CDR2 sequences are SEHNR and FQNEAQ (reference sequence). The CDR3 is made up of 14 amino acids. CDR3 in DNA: TGTGCCAGCAGCACCCGAGGGGGTAGCCCGGGTCCGTTCTTC. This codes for CASSTRGGSPGPFF.

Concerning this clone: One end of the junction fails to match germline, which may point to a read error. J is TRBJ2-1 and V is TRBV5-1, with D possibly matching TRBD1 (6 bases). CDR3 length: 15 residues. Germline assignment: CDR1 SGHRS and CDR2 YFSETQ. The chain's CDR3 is CASSSGQPSYDEQFF. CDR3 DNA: TGCGCCAGCAGCTCCGGACAGCCCTCCTACGATGAGCAGTTCTTC.

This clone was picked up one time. The CDR3 bases are TGTGCCAGTAGATCGGGGCAGGGGGCCTATGGCTACACCTTC. Translated, it gives CASRSGQGAYGYTF. The chain joins TRBV19 to TRBJ1-2, with 8 bases matching TRBD1. This CDR3 has 14 residues. Germline CDR1 is LNHDA and CDR2 is SQIVND (reference sequence). V lost 6 bases, J lost 4 bases, and 7 bases stayed unmatched. Drawing the rest from reference TRBV19 and TRBJ1-2, the complete variable domain is DGGITQSPKYLFRKEGQNVTLSCEQNLNHDAMYWYRQDPGQGLRLIYYSQIVNDFQKGDIAEGYSVSREKKESFPLTVTSAQKNPTAFYLCASRSGQGAYGYTFGSGTRLTVV.

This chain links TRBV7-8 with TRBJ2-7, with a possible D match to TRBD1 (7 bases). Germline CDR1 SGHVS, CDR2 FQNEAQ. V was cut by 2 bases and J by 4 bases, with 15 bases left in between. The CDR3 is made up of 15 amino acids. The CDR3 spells CASSLLGQGGYEQYF. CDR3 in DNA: TGTGCCAGCAGCTTACTCGGGCAGGGGGGTTACGAGCAGTACTTC. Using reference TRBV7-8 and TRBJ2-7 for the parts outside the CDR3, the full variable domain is GAGVSQSPRYKVAKRGQDVALRCDPISGHVSLFWYQQALGQGPEFLTYFQNEAQLDKSGLPSDRFFAERPEGSVSTLKIQRTQQEDSAVYLCASSLLGQGGYEQYFGPGTRLTVT.

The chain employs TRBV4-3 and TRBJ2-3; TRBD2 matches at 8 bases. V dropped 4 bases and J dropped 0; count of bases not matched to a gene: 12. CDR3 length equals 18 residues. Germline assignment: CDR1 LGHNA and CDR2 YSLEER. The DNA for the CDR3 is TGCGCCAGCAGCCTCCTACAACTAGCGGAAACTAGCACAGATACGCAGTATTTT. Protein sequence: CASSLLQLAETSTDTQYF.

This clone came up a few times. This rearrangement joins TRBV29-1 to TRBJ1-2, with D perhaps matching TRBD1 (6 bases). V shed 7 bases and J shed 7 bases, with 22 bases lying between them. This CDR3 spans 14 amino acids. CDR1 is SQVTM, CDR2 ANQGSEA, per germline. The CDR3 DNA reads TGCAGCGCCGAACGGGACAATAACTACGGTGGCTACACCTTC. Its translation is CSAERDNNYGGYTF.

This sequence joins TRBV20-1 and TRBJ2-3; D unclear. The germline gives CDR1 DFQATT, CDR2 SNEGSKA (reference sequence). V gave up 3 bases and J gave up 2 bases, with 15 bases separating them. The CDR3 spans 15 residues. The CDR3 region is CSASEWRRLTDTQYF. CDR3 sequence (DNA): TGCAGTGCTAGTGAGTGGCGTAGACTCACAGATACGCAGTATTTT.